This TCR beta chain was sequenced during a study of T cells in Graves' hyperthyroidism and ophthalmopathy. On the study more broadly: Staff took peripheral blood when the initial diagnosis was made, before any treatment began.

Study results and limitations: The blood repertoire included most of the expanded thyroid clonotypes above 0.001.

TCR beta CDR3 regions were amplified from RNA. The TCR CDR3 was amplified in a first-round RT-PCR using the HTBI primer set. TCRdb re-analysed the multiplex PCR reads in MiXCR, keeping a single row per CDR3 protein. The table has over 500,000 distinct CDR3 sequences, around 15% seen once. This clonotype was seen at least ten times. Antigen: not known. V lost 3 bases and J lost 7, with 13 bases in between. Germline values: CDR1 SQVTM, CDR2 ANQGSEA. This CDR3 has 13 amino acids. The authors deemed Graves' hyperthyroidism stable absent ophthalmopathy progression within 18 months. The specimen sequenced was blood. V gene TRBV29-1 combines with J gene TRBJ1-5, with TRBD1 as a possible D gene (6 bases). The clonotype comes from a woman aged 40 to 50 with Graves' hyperthyroidism. The CDR3 loop is CSVEVGGSQPQHF. CDR3 nucleotides: TGCAGCGTTGAGGTTGGGGGCTCGCAGCCCCAGCATTTT. The full variable domain, in which reference TRBV29-1 and TRBJ1-5 provide the parts outside the CDR3, is SAVISQKPSRDICQRGTSLTIQCQVDSQVTMMFWYRQQPGQSLTLIATANQGSEATYESGFVIDKFPISRPNLTFSTLTVSNMSPEDSSIYLCSVEVGGSQPQHFGDGTRLSIL.